These T cell receptor beta chains were read from a single sample in a study of vaccination effects on CD4 cells after COVID-19. Libraries were prepared by immunoSEQ multiplex PCR; TCRdb keeps only in-frame clonotypes and omits some of them. The sample lists tens of thousands of clones; approximately 80% were seen once. No cognate antigen is known for these TCRs. Sequencing was performed on CD4+ T cells from PBMCs cultured with HCoV-NL63 spike peptides, taken before COVID-19 vaccination. These receptors were taken from a human donor who had a prior SARS-CoV-2 infection. CDR3s include the opening cysteine and the closing phenylalanine or tryptophan. D genes are given only for firm matches. Only some rows state a clone size, as once, few, many or a class for expanded clones.

D gene	V gene	J gene	clone size	CDR3 DNA	CDR3 protein
NA	TRBV16	TRBJ1-2	NA	TGTGCCAGCAGCCAATCACCTTCCCAATCGATGTACTATGGCTACACCTTC	CASSQSPSQSMYYGYTF
NA	TRBV5-1	TRBJ2-1	NA	TGCGCCAGCAGCTTGGGGCTGGATGGGATCTACAATGAGCAGTTCTTC	CASSLGLDGIYNEQFF
NA	TRBV7-7	TRBJ1-1	NA	TGTGCTAGCAGCCAACAGGCCGGGACTGAAGCTTTCTTT	CASSQQAGTEAFF
NA	TRBV4-1	TRBJ2-2	few	TGCGCCAGCAGCCAAGTTGGGGGTCCTAACACCGGGGAGCTGTTTTTT	CASSQVGGPNTGELFF
NA	TRBV4-3	TRBJ2-1	NA	TGCGCCAGCAGCCAAGATTTTTACAATGAGCAGTTCTTC	CASSQDFYNEQFF
NA	TRBV4-1	TRBJ1-1	NA	TGCGCCAGCAGCCAGGGGTCAGACAGCCGAAAAGGGGAAGCTTTCTTT	CASSQGSDSRKGEAFF
NA	TRBV7-2	TRBJ1-2	NA	TGTGCCAGCAGCTTAGACGACAGGCTGCTATACTTC	CASSLDDRLLYF
NA	TRBV6-2/TRBV6-3	TRBJ2-1	NA	TGTGCCAGCAGTTACTCTAGGACTGTAGGCTACAATGAGCAGTTCTTC	CASSYSRTVGYNEQFF
NA	TRBV24-1	TRBJ2-3	NA	TGTGCCACCAGTGATTCGGGCAGGGGAACAGATACGCAGTATTTT	CATSDSGRGTDTQYF
NA	TRBV6-2/TRBV6-3	TRBJ2-1	NA	TGTGCCAGCAGTTCGGGACCATCAAGGTGGAATGAGCAGTTCTTC	CASSSGPSRWNEQFF
NA	TRBV11-3	TRBJ2-3	NA	TGTGCCAGCAGCTTTCTGGAAGACACAGATACGCAGTATTTT	CASSFLEDTDTQYF
TRBD2	TRBV5-8	TRBJ2-1	NA	TGTGCCAGCACTAGGACTAGCTCCTACAATGAGCAGTTCTTC	CASTRTSSYNEQFF
TRBD1	TRBV7-2	TRBJ2-7	NA	TGTGCCAGCAGCTTAGCGTGGACAGGGACCTACGAGCAGTACTTC	CASSLAWTGTYEQYF
NA	TRBV12-3/TRBV12-4	TRBJ2-3	NA	TGTGCCAGCAGTCCCCTGAGGGGCCCGCAGTATTTT	CASSPLRGPQYF
TRBD1	TRBV5-6	TRBJ2-1	once	TGTGCCAGCAGCTCGGGTTTAGGGACAGGGGGCTATGAGCAGTTCTTC	CASSSGLGTGGYEQFF
NA	TRBV5-1	TRBJ2-1	NA	TGCGCCAGCAGCTTGGCCTCAAAGAGCCTATACAATGAGCAGTTCTTC	CASSLASKSLYNEQFF
TRBD1	TRBV18	TRBJ2-3	NA	TGTGCCAGCTCACCACTAAACGTTCGAGGTACAGGGGGCGCAGATACGCAGTATTTT	CASSPLNVRGTGGADTQYF
NA	TRBV5-1	TRBJ2-3	NA	TGCGCCAGCAGCCCCCGTCTACTGAGGACAGATACGCAGTATTTT	CASSPRLLRTDTQYF
TRBD1	TRBV13	TRBJ1-2	NA	TGTGCCAGCAGCTTACGAAGGACAGGGGGCTATGGCTACACCTTC	CASSLRRTGGYGYTF
NA	TRBV30	TRBJ1-3	NA	TGCAGATATGGGGCTTTAGTCTCTGGAAACACCATATATTTT	CRYGALVSGNTIYF
NA	TRBV3-1/TRBV3-2	TRBJ2-3	NA	TGTGCCAGCAGCCAAGAATTTGACACAGATACGCAGTATTTT	CASSQEFDTDTQYF
NA	TRBV5-8	TRBJ2-5	few	TGTGCCAGCAGTTTGGTGGGCGAGACCCAGTACTTC	CASSLVGETQYF